This T cell receptor beta chain derives from a study of OX40 agonist ivuxolimab in advanced cancers. Only in-frame clones appear in the TCRdb table, and some are missing; sequencing was by immunoSEQ multiplex PCR. Counted here are some 50,000 clones, 90% to 95% occurring once; the ten biggest clones make up approximately 5%. V gave up 7 bases and J gave up 5 bases; unmatched junction bases: 4. CDR1 LNHNV and CDR2 YYDKDF come from the germline V gene (reference sequence). CDR3 length: 14 amino acids. This clone has a single count. The target antigen is unknown. Study observations and caveats: Among the lowest levels of clonal expansion were found in partial responders at 0.1-3.0 mg/kg. Clonal expansion from baseline to week 6 occurred in both CD4+ and CD8+ T cells. Expanded clones tended on average to be more numerous among CD8+ T cells than CD4+. Antigens targeted by the expanded peripheral T cells were not determined.

The sequencing used CD4+ or CD8+ T cells sorted from blood, collected in a trial of the OX40 agonist ivuxolimab. The chain joins TRBV15 to TRBJ2-1, with TRBD1 matching over 11 bases. This sequence originates from an adult with an advanced solid tumor such as melanoma, head and neck, liver or kidney cancer. CDR3 amino acids: CATTGTGGNNEQFF. CDR3 DNA sequence: TGTGCCACCACCGGGACAGGGGGAAACAATGAGCAGTTCTTC.